The 18 T cell receptor beta chains below were found in one sample sequenced in a study of OX40 agonist ivuxolimab in advanced cancers. Only in-frame clones appear in the TCRdb table, and some are missing; sequencing was by immunoSEQ multiplex PCR. The sample gives approximately 40,000 clones, 70% to 90% of which show up once; approximately 12% is in the top ten. Sequenced here: CD4+ or CD8+ T cells sorted from blood, sampled in a trial of the OX40 agonist ivuxolimab. The source of these receptors is an adult with an advanced solid tumor such as melanoma, head and neck, liver or kidney cancer.

J is TRBJ2-1 and V is TRBV5-1; no reliable D call. Germline V gives CDR1 SGHRS, CDR2 YFSETQ. The ends were cut back, 1 base at V and 0 bases at J, with 14 bases in the middle. The CDR3 consists of 17 residues. CDR3 bases: TGCGCCAGCAGCTTGATGGTTAGCACGAGCTCCTACAATGAGCAGTTCTTC. Translating it yields CASSLMVSTSSYNEQFF.

V usage is TRBV5-4 and J usage is TRBJ1-6, with D tentatively TRBD1 (6 bases). CDR1 is SGHNT, CDR2 YYREEE, per germline (reference sequence). The CDR3 length is 11 residues. CDR3 nucleotides: TGTGCTATGGCAGGGGATTCACCCCTCCACTTT. This encodes CAMAGDSPLHF. The full variable domain, its missing parts supplied by reference TRBV5-4 and TRBJ1-6, is ETGVTQSPTHLIKTRGQQVTLRCSSQSGHNTVSWYQQALGQGPQFIFQYYREEENGRGNFPPRFSGLQFPNYSSELNVNALELDDSALYLCAMAGDSPLHFGNGTRLTVT.

V is TRBV27 and J is TRBJ2-3; D uncertain. This CDR3 region has 12 residues. CDR1 and CDR2 from the germline V gene are MNHEY and SMNVEV (reference sequence). The V and J ends lost 5 bases and 6 bases respectively, with 9 bases between them. CDR3 sequence reads: CASSPLRDTQYF. Here the CDR3 DNA reads TGTGCCAGCAGTCCCCTCAGGGATACGCAGTATTTT.

V is TRBV7-9 and J is TRBJ1-1; 7 positions match TRBD1. From germline, CDR1 is SEHNR and CDR2 FQNEAQ (reference sequence). V shed 4 bases and J 6 bases; nucleotides not matched to a gene: 8. This CDR3 has 14 amino acids. DNA of the CDR3: TGTGCCAGCAGCTCAGGGGGGGGGCATCCTGAAGCTTTCTTT. Protein product: CASSSGGGHPEAFF.

The CDR3 DNA reads TGTGCCAGCAGCTTAAATGTAATGCCGCCCCTCCACTTT. Its translation is CASSLNVMPPLHF. The chain couples TRBV11-2 to TRBJ1-6; D uncertain. The CDR3 totals 13 residues. Germline V gives CDR1 SGHAT, CDR2 FQNNGV. V lost 2 bases and J lost 13, with 12 bases in between.

The rearrangement joins TRBV27 to TRBJ1-1, with no clear D. This CDR3 region has 12 residues. The germline CDR1 and CDR2 sequences are MNHEY and SMNVEV (reference sequence). V was cut by 8 bases and J by 0 bases, with 7 bases left in between. In DNA form, the CDR3 reads TGTGCCAGCGGTAGGATGAACACTGAAGCTTTCTTT. The encoded protein is CASGRMNTEAFF.

This chain links TRBV5-1 with TRBJ2-1, with 7 positions matching TRBD2. The CDR3 runs to 16 residues. The V and J ends lost 1 base and 1 base, in that order; junction bases with no gene match: 5. Looked up from germline, CDR1 is SGHRS and CDR2 is YFSETQ. CDR3 sequence: CASSLSLGGSYNEQFF. The DNA for the CDR3 is TGCGCCAGCAGCTTGAGCCTCGGGGGGTCCTACAATGAGCAGTTCTTC.

The chain couples TRBV9 to TRBJ2-2; D gene uncertain. The CDR3 runs to 12 residues. V lost 4 bases, J lost 6 bases, and 7 bases lay in between. Germline values: CDR1 SGDLS, CDR2 YYNGEE. The CDR3: CASSLNPGELFF. In nucleotides, the CDR3 is TGTGCCAGCAGCCTCAACCCCGGGGAGCTGTTTTTT.

V gene TRBV19 combines with J gene TRBJ2-3; possible D gene TRBD1, 5 bases. The CDR3 loop spans 15 amino acids. Deletions cut 1 base from V and 3 bases from J, with 11 bases between. Germline CDR1 reads LNHDA; CDR2 reads SQIVND (reference sequence). The CDR3: CASSIGGRVTDTQYF. The CDR3 nucleotides are TGTGCCAGTAGTATAGGTGGCAGGGTAACAGATACGCAGTATTTT.

This clone was seen once. The rearrangement joins TRBV6-6 to TRBJ1-1; no clear D. V gave up 2 bases and J gave up 1 base, with 11 bases separating them. The CDR3 is 15 residues long. Germline V gene sequence: CDR1 MNHNY, CDR2 SVGAGI (reference sequence). CDR3 in amino acids: CASSYGGSPNTEAFF. CDR3 in DNA: TGTGCCAGCAGTTACGGCGGGAGCCCGAACACTGAAGCTTTCTTT.

This chain connects TRBV6-5 to TRBJ2-7, with unresolved D. V lost 7 bases and J 4 bases, leaving 8 bases between the germline ends. This CDR3 spans 11 amino acids. Germline CDR1 and CDR2: MNHEY and SVGAGI. CDR3 bases: TGTGCCAGCACCTACGGGTACGAGCAGTACTTC. Its protein is CASTYGYEQYF.

The chain carries TRBV7-8 and TRBJ1-5; a weak D match, TRBD1 (6 bases). CDR3 length: 13 amino acids. Trimming left V 5 bases short and J 6 bases short, with 11 bases between. Germline CDR1 reads SGHVS; CDR2 reads FQNEAQ. Here the CDR3 reads CASSPRGGQPQHF. For the CDR3, the DNA is TGTGCCAGCAGCCCCAGGGGTGGTCAGCCCCAGCATTTT.

The chain employs TRBV7-8 and TRBJ2-3, with a tentative D call TRBD2 (5 bases). This CDR3 contains 16 residues. The germline gives CDR1 SGHVS, CDR2 FQNEAQ. Trimming cost V 5 bases and J 0 bases, with 15 bases left between them. The CDR3 bases are TGTGCCAGCAGCACCCGAGGGAGAGCTAGCACAGATACGCAGTATTTT. Translating gives CASSTRGRASTDTQYF.

This clone was seen only a few times. The DNA of the CDR3 is TGTGCCAGCAGCCGACAGGGTAACTATGGCTACACCTTC. Its protein is CASSRQGNYGYTF. This rearrangement joins TRBV2 to TRBJ1-2, with 7 bases fitting TRBD1. V was clipped by 6 bases and J by 1 base; unmatched bases: 2. The CDR3 totals 13 residues. CDR1 SNHLY and CDR2 FYNNEI come from the germline V gene.

The chain joins TRBV9 to TRBJ2-7, with TRBD1 as a possible D gene (6 bases). Trimming left V 0 bases short and J 3 bases short, with 13 bases between. Germline V lookup: CDR1 SGDLS, CDR2 YYNGEE. This CDR3 comprises 15 residues. The DNA for the CDR3 is TGTGCCAGCAGCGTAGCGGCAGGGGAAGACTACGAGCAGTACTTC. Translated, it gives CASSVAAGEDYEQYF.

The rearrangement uses TRBV9 and TRBJ2-1, with D tentatively TRBD2 (5 bases). Trimming removed 3 bases at V and 4 bases at J, with 14 bases between. Germline V gene lookup returns CDR1 SGDLS and CDR2 YYNGEE. This CDR3 contains 15 residues. CDR3 in amino acids: CASSERTVDYNEQFF. The CDR3 nucleotides are TGTGCCAGCAGCGAACGGACTGTAGATTACAATGAGCAGTTCTTC.

The chain links TRBV27 to TRBJ2-1; a possible D gene is TRBD2 (7 bases). Germline loops: CDR1 MNHEY, CDR2 SMNVEV (reference sequence). Trimming left V 6 bases short and J 2 bases short, with 29 bases between. The CDR3 covers 20 residues. CDR3 protein: CASRGAVGGGSGHTYNEQFF. CDR3 bases: TGTGCCAGCAGAGGTGCTGTAGGGGGGGGTAGCGGGCATACCTACAATGAGCAGTTCTTC.

This clone came up once. V is TRBV7-9 and J is TRBJ2-7; tentatively, D is TRBD2 (5 bases). The V end lost 3 bases, the J end lost 3 bases, and 12 bases lay between the germline ends. Germline-derived CDR1 and CDR2 are SEHNR and FQNEAQ (reference sequence). The CDR3 is 14 residues long. The CDR3 nucleotides are TGTGCCAGCAGCTTTGCGCGGGCAAACTACGAGCAGTACTTC. Protein: CASSFARANYEQYF.